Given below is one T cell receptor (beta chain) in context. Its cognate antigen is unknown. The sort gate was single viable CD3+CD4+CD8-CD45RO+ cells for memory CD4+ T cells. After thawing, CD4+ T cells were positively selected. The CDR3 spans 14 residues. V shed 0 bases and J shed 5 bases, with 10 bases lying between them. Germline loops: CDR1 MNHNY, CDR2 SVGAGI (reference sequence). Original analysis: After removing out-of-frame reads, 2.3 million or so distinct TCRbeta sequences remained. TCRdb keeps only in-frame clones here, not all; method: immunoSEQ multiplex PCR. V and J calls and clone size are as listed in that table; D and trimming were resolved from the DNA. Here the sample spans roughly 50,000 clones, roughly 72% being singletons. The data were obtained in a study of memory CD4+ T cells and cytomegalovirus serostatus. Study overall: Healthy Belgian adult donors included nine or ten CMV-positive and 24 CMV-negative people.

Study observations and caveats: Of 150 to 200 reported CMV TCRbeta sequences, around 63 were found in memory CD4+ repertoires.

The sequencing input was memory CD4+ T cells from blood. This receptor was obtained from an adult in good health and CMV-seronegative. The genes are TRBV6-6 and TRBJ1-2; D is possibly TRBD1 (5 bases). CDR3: CASSYSKGRYGYTF. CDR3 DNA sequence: TGTGCCAGCAGTTACTCGAAGGGGAGATATGGCTACACCTTC.